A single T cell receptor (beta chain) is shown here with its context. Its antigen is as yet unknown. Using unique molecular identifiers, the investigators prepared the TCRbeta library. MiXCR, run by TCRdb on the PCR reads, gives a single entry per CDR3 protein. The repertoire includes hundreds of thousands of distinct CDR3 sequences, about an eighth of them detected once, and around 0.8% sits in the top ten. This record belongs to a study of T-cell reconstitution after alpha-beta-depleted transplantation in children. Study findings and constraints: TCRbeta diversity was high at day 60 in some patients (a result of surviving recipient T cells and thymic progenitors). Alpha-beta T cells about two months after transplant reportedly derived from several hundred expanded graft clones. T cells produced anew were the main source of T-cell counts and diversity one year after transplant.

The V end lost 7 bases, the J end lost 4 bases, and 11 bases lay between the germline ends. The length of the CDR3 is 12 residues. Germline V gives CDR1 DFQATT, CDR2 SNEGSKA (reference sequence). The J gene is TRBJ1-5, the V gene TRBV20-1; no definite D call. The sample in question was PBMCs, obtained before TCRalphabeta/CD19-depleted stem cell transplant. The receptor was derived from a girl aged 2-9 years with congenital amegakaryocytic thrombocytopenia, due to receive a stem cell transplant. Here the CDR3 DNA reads TGCAGTGGTCAAGGAGGGAATCAGCCCCAGCATTTT. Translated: CSGQGGNQPQHF.